These 32 T cell receptor beta chains were sequenced from one sample in a study of cytomegalovirus exposure and HLA in healthy donors. PCR used 60 Vbeta primers and 13 Jbeta primers. Repertoires were generated with immunoSEQ multiplex PCR, while TCRdb's copy carries only in-frame clones and drops some. In the table there are some 150,000 clones, over 75% of which are singletons. The sequenced material came from PBMCs. These receptors all stem from a woman aged 30 to 39 in good health and CMV-seronegative.

In this sample, this clone turned up a few times. This sample includes further DNA sequences coding for the same CDR3. The J gene is TRBJ1-5, the V gene TRBV30, with a tentative D call TRBD1 (5 bases). The V and J ends lost 1 base and 2 bases respectively, with 12 bases between them. This CDR3 comprises 15 residues. The germline V gene has CDR1 GTSNPN and CDR2 SVGIG (reference sequence). As DNA, the CDR3 is TGTGCCTGGAGTGGGTTTGGGGGGGGCAATCAGCCCCAGCATTTT. Translating gives CAWSGFGGGNQPQHF.

This sequence joins TRBV25-1 and TRBJ1-1; 7 nucleotides match TRBD1. V was pared by 4 bases and J by 7 bases, with 6 bases of the junction left unmatched. This CDR3 comprises 13 residues. Germline V CDR1 and CDR2: MGHDK, SYGVNS. The CDR3 DNA reads TGTGCCAGCAGTGCTAGACAGGGTGTTGAAGCTTTCTTT. Translation gives CASSARQGVEAFF.

This clone is a singleton in its sample. The chain recombines TRBV4-1 with TRBJ2-7; no definite D call. Germline-derived CDR1 and CDR2 are MGHRA and YSYEKL. The CDR3 covers 13 residues. Trimming took off 3 bases at V and 5 bases at J, with 11 bases between the two ends. CDR3 DNA sequence: TGCGCCAGCAGCCAGCTTTTTACTGACGAGCAGTACTTC. Its protein product is CASSQLFTDEQYF.

The chain is built from TRBV27 and TRBJ2-1; 7 bases map to TRBD1. There are 12 residues in the CDR3. The trim removed 3 bases at V and 9 bases at J, leaving 2 bases unmatched. CDR1 is MNHEY, CDR2 SMNVEV, per germline (reference sequence). The CDR3 protein is CASSFSGGEQFF. CDR3 in DNA: TGTGCCAGCAGTTTTTCAGGGGGTGAGCAGTTCTTC.

As regards this clone: Germline is not matched at one junction end, which may reflect a read error. The rearrangement uses TRBV7-9 and TRBJ2-7; 13 bases are a match to TRBD2. Germline CDR1 is SEHNR and CDR2 is FQNEAQ (reference sequence). This CDR3 region has 14 residues. The CDR3 is CASSLGGTSGKDDF. CDR3 coding DNA: TGTGCCAGCAGCTTAGGGGGGACTAGCGGGAAGGACGACTTC.

J is TRBJ2-5 and V is TRBV5-4, with TRBD2 matching 9 bases. CDR3 length equals 14 residues. Germline V lookup: CDR1 SGHNT, CDR2 YYREEE (reference sequence). The ends lost 0 bases at V and 4 bases at J; junction bases unmatched: 1. The CDR3 DNA is TGTGCCAGCAGCTTGGCGCGGGGGGGAGAGACCCAGTACTTC. Its translation: CASSLARGGETQYF.

V gene TRBV2 combines with J gene TRBJ2-3; D is possibly TRBD1 (6 bases). Germline V gives CDR1 SNHLY, CDR2 FYNNEI. The CDR3 is made up of 15 amino acids. Trimming removed 7 bases from V and 2 bases from J, with 16 bases in between. CDR3: CASKAQGSFTDTQYF. The CDR3, as DNA: TGTGCCAGCAAAGCCCAGGGGTCATTCACAGATACGCAGTATTTT.

The rearrangement links TRBV19 to TRBJ1-4; D ambiguous. Trimming stripped 3 bases from V and 2 bases from J, with 13 bases between. Germline V lookup: CDR1 LNHDA, CDR2 SQIVND (reference sequence). The CDR3 length is 16 residues. The CDR3 bases are TGTGCCAGTAGTATCCTTCCGAGGAGGACTAATGAAAAACTGTTTTTT. Translating gives CASSILPRRTNEKLFF.

The CDR3 bases are TGTGCCAGCAGTGAGCAGGGGGGCGGGGAGCTGTTTTTT. It encodes CASSEQGGGELFF. The genes are TRBV6-1 and TRBJ2-2, with a tentative D call TRBD1 (7 bases). Germline CDR1 reads MNHNS; CDR2 reads SASEGT. V was shortened by 3 bases and J by 7 bases, with 9 bases between the two germline ends. The CDR3 has 13 residues.

The table lists this clone with a few counts. Other nucleotide sequences from this sample produce the same CDR3. The V and J genes are TRBV9 and TRBJ1-2; D unresolved. The length of the CDR3 is 14 residues. The germline V gene encodes CDR1 SGDLS and CDR2 YYNGEE. The V end lost 2 bases, the J end lost 2 bases, and 10 bases lay between the germline ends. The CDR3 protein is CASSVGGGNYGYTF. The CDR3 region has the DNA TGTGCCAGCAGCGTCGGTGGAGGAAACTATGGCTACACCTTC.

This clone appeared a single time. The chain joins TRBV30 to TRBJ2-7, with D maybe TRBD1 (6 bases). CDR3 length: 11 residues. The germline V and J ends were trimmed by 5 bases and 12 bases, with 17 bases remaining between them. Germline CDR1 and CDR2: GTSNPN and SVGIG (reference sequence). The CDR3 loop reads CAWGVGGRGYF. DNA of the CDR3: TGTGCCTGGGGGGTAGGGGGTAGAGGGTACTTC.

V is TRBV27 and J is TRBJ2-1; 7 bases fit TRBD2. The germline CDR1 and CDR2 sequences are MNHEY and SMNVEV (reference sequence). With 3 bases clipped from V and 6 bases from J, the junction kept 2 bases outside the gene matches. The CDR3 runs to 13 residues. The CDR3 nucleotides are TGTGCCAGCAGTTTGACTAGCCGCAATGAGCAGTTCTTC. It specifies CASSLTSRNEQFF.

V usage is TRBV6-5 and J usage is TRBJ1-2, with D possibly TRBD1 on 6 matching bases. The CDR3 extends over 13 amino acids. V lost 5 bases, J lost 4 bases, and 11 bases lay in between. Germline loops: CDR1 MNHEY, CDR2 SVGAGI. Here the CDR3 reads CASSATGIYGYTF. CDR3 in DNA: TGTGCCAGCAGTGCAACAGGGATCTATGGCTACACCTTC.

V usage is TRBV5-5 and J usage is TRBJ2-3; 9 bases are a match to TRBD1. The CDR3 has 20 amino acids. CDR1 SGHKS and CDR2 YYEKEE come from the germline V gene (reference sequence). The junction had 18 bases not matched to a gene; V was cut back by 1 base and J by 3 bases. The CDR3 here is CASSLWPGTGLSRATDTQYF. CDR3 DNA: TGTGCCAGCAGCTTGTGGCCGGGGACAGGGTTGTCGCGCGCAACAGATACGCAGTATTTT.

This chain joins TRBV9 and TRBJ1-2, with TRBD1 as a possible D gene (5 bases). The CDR3 is made up of 15 amino acids. Germline V lookup: CDR1 SGDLS, CDR2 YYNGEE. V dropped 4 bases and J dropped 4 bases, with 17 bases sitting between them. This chain's CDR3 is CASSPSGGIGYGYTF. The DNA for the CDR3 is TGTGCCAGCAGCCCTTCGGGGGGGATAGGCTATGGCTACACCTTC.

V usage is TRBV7-9 and J usage is TRBJ2-7, with 7 bases that match TRBD2. V lost 7 bases and J lost 3; bases outside the gene matches: 12. Per germline, CDR1 SEHNR and CDR2 FQNEAQ (reference sequence). This CDR3 region has 15 residues. This CDR3 reads CASTPSGGGFYEQYF. As DNA, the CDR3 is TGTGCCAGCACCCCTTCGGGGGGAGGGTTCTACGAGCAGTACTTC.

V usage is TRBV19 and J usage is TRBJ2-1; 11 bases are shared with TRBD2. Unmatched junction bases numbered 7, after V lost 1 base and J lost 2 bases. CDR3 length equals 18 residues. CDR1 and CDR2 from the germline V gene are LNHDA and SQIVND (reference sequence). CDR3 protein: CASSIGLLAGVPYNEQFF. The CDR3 nucleotides read TGTGCCAGTAGTATAGGGTTACTAGCGGGAGTCCCCTACAATGAGCAGTTCTTC. The whole variable domain, filled in from reference TRBV19 and TRBJ2-1, reads DGGITQSPKYLFRKEGQNVTLSCEQNLNHDAMYWYRQDPGQGLRLIYYSQIVNDFQKGDIAEGYSVSREKKESFPLTVTSAQKNPTAFYLCASSIGLLAGVPYNEQFFGPGTRLTVL.

CDR3 loop: CASRQDLNTEAFF. The CDR3 nucleotides read TGTGCCAGCAGACAGGATCTGAACACTGAAGCTTTCTTT. The V gene is TRBV5-4, the J gene TRBJ1-1, with D possibly TRBD1 on 5 matching bases. The CDR3 is 13 residues long. Germline lookup yields CDR1 SGHNT and CDR2 YYREEE (reference sequence). The V end lost 5 bases, the J end lost 0 bases, and 8 bases lay between the germline ends.

This chain connects TRBV7-9 to TRBJ1-1; the match to TRBD1 covers 8 bases. Germline CDR1 SEHNR, CDR2 FQNEAQ (reference sequence). CDR3 length: 19 residues. The V gene end was trimmed by 1 base and the J gene end by 0 bases; junction bases not matched to a gene: 13. The CDR3 loop is CASSLDRDRTRPMNTEAFF. CDR3 bases: TGTGCCAGCAGCTTAGACCGGGACAGGACTCGACCTATGAACACTGAAGCTTTCTTT.

This chain connects TRBV7-2 to TRBJ1-1; 7 bases map to TRBD1. Trimming at V came to 5 bases and at J to 4 bases, leaving 10 bases not matched to a gene. CDR1 is SGHTA and CDR2 is FQGNSA in the germline V gene. The CDR3 totals 15 residues. CDR3: CASSPMTGSGTEAFF. CDR3 DNA sequence: TGTGCCAGCAGCCCTATGACAGGGTCGGGCACTGAAGCTTTCTTT.

The gene calls are TRBV28 and TRBJ2-2, with 10 bases lining up with TRBD2. V was clipped by 6 bases and J by 7 bases; unmatched bases: 14. The CDR3 totals 17 residues. Germline loops: CDR1 MDHEN, CDR2 SYDVKM. CDR3 bases: TGTGCCAGCAGCCCAGGGTCGCCTAGCGGGAGTATCGGGGAGCTGTTTTTT. This gives the protein CASSPGSPSGSIGELFF.

This clone showed up just once. In the same sample, other DNA sequences code for this CDR3. The chain links TRBV30 to TRBJ1-5; D not resolved. Trimming cost V 1 base and J 7 bases, with 11 bases left between them. Germline V CDR1 and CDR2: GTSNPN, SVGIG (reference sequence). The CDR3 sequence is 13 residues long. CDR3 coding DNA: TGTGCCTGGAGTGAACAGCTCAACCAGCCCCAGCATTTT. Protein: CAWSEQLNQPQHF.

The chain uses TRBV9 and TRBJ2-1; no reliable D call. The V and J ends lost 5 bases and 5 bases respectively, with 11 bases between them. The CDR3 has 13 residues. The germline CDR1 and CDR2 sequences are SGDLS and YYNGEE. The CDR3 here is CASRGSYNNEQFF. Here the CDR3 DNA reads TGTGCCAGCAGGGGCTCCTACAACAATGAGCAGTTCTTC.

This clone was observed a handful of times. The chain joins TRBV2 to TRBJ2-7; a possible D gene is TRBD2 (5 bases). From germline, CDR1 is SNHLY and CDR2 FYNNEI. V shed 10 bases and J shed 5 bases, with 21 bases lying between them. The CDR3 is 14 residues long. The CDR3: CATAASTTADEQYF. The CDR3 DNA reads as TGTGCCACCGCCGCTAGCACTACAGCCGACGAGCAGTACTTC.

The J gene is TRBJ2-2, the V gene TRBV4-3; 13 bases align to TRBD2. Trimming at V came to 6 bases and at J to 7 bases, leaving 11 bases not matched to a gene. The CDR3 has 17 residues. Germline assignment: CDR1 LGHNA and CDR2 YSLEER. Written as DNA, the CDR3 is TGCGCCAGCAGATGGACTAGCGGGAGCCGTGGCGGCGGGGAGCTGTTTTTT. It codes for CASRWTSGSRGGGELFF.

The V gene is TRBV28, the J gene TRBJ2-1, with a possible D match to TRBD1 (5 bases). CDR3 length equals 16 residues. V lost 2 bases, J lost 1 base, and 12 bases lay in between. Germline CDR1 MDHEN, CDR2 SYDVKM. The CDR3 nucleotides read TGTGCCAGCAGTTTAAGGGGATTAGGGTCCTACAATGAGCAGTTCTTC. This codes for CASSLRGLGSYNEQFF.

V and J are TRBV7-6 and TRBJ1-4; 9 bases are shared with TRBD1. After removal of 5 bases from V and 5 bases from J, the junction contained 6 bases not matched to a gene. Germline-derived CDR1 and CDR2 are SGHVS and FNYEAQ. The CDR3 length is 15 residues. In DNA, the CDR3 is TGTGCCAGCAGCGGGTGGGACAGGGTGAATGAAAAACTGTTTTTT. Its translation: CASSGWDRVNEKLFF.

This clone was counted only a few times. The chain joins TRBV5-1 to TRBJ2-6; D gene unclear. V was cut by 0 bases and J by 0 bases, with 7 bases left in between. CDR1 and CDR2 (germline): SGHRS, YFSETQ. CDR3 length: 16 amino acids. CDR3 loop: CASSLGRLSGANVLTF. The CDR3 region has the DNA TGCGCCAGCAGCTTGGGTCGACTCTCTGGGGCCAACGTCCTGACTTTC.

This rearrangement joins TRBV5-1 to TRBJ2-5; D perhaps matches TRBD2 (6 bases). There are 15 residues in the CDR3. The ends were cut back, 1 base at V and 4 bases at J, with 14 bases in the middle. Germline values: CDR1 SGHRS, CDR2 YFSETQ. Here the CDR3 reads CASSLQGGGGETQYF. The DNA of the CDR3 is TGCGCCAGCAGCTTGCAGGGAGGTGGCGGAGAGACCCAGTACTTC. The whole variable domain, filled in from reference TRBV5-1 and TRBJ2-5, reads KAGVTQTPRYLIKTRGQQVTLSCSPISGHRSVSWYQQTPGQGLQFLFEYFSETQRNKGNFPGRFSGRQFSNSRSEMNVSTLELGDSALYLCASSLQGGGGETQYFGPGTRLLVL.

To note about this clone: At one end, the junction sequence differs from germline, possibly due to a read error. The chain recombines TRBV7-9 with TRBJ1-1; maybe TRBD1 (5 bases). Germline CDR1 SEHNR, CDR2 FQNEAQ (reference sequence). The CDR3 length is 18 residues. CDR3 DNA sequence: TGTTCCAGCAGCTCCGGTAAGGGGCCCGCAAGGAGAGACACTGAAGCTTTCTTT. Protein sequence: CSSSSGKGPARRDTEAFF.

In nucleotides, the CDR3 is TGCGCCAGCAGCTTTCAAGGGAGGGACACTGAAGCTTTCTTT. Amino acid sequence: CASSFQGRDTEAFF. The genes are TRBV5-1 and TRBJ1-1; D is unclear. The V gene lost 2 bases and the J gene lost 3 bases, with 11 bases spanning the gap. CDR1 SGHRS and CDR2 YFSETQ come from the germline V gene. This CDR3 is 14 amino acids long.

The rearrangement uses TRBV29-1 and TRBJ2-7; a possible D gene is TRBD1 (6 bases). With 8 bases removed from V and 2 bases from J, the gap between germline ends came to 19 bases. From germline, CDR1 is SQVTM and CDR2 ANQGSEA. CDR3 length: 14 residues. The CDR3 here is CSTVDRIPPYEQYF. CDR3 sequence (DNA): TGCAGCACAGTTGACAGGATCCCCCCCTACGAGCAGTACTTC.